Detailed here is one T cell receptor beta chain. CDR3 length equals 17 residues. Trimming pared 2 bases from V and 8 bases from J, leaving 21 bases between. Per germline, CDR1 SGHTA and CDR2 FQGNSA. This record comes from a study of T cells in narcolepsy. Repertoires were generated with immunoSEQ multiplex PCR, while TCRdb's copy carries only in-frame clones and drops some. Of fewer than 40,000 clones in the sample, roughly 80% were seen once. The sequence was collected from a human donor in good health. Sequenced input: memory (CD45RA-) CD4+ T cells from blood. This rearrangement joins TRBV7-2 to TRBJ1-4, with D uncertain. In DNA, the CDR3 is TGTGCCAGCAGCTTATTCGGTCACCAATCCGACTCGGAAAAACTGTTTTTT. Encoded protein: CASSLFGHQSDSEKLFF.